A single sample is the source of the 14 T cell receptor beta chains below, sequenced in a study of human T cells and chemical hapten exposure. Time point indicated: pre-sensitization, week 0. Specified treatment: therapeutic diphenylcyclopropenone sensitization with weekly scalp DPC. TCRdb processed the RACE reads anew with MiXCR; each CDR3 protein has one entry. In the table there are 300,000 to 450,000 distinct CDR3 sequences, roughly 4.6% of which are singletons. The starting material was whole blood, obtained in connection with sensitization to the hapten diphenylcyclopropenone (DPC). These receptors were obtained from a woman aged 45-65 years with alopecia areata. Some clones in this sample may be carry-over from other donors' samples.

The chain is built from TRBV5-1 and TRBJ2-6, with D hard to call. The CDR3 covers 17 residues. Trimming cost V 1 base and J 0 bases, with 11 bases left between them. The germline gives CDR1 SGHRS, CDR2 YFSETQ. CDR3 in amino acids: CASSLSTRGSGANVLTF. The CDR3 DNA reads TGCGCCAGCAGCTTGTCCACACGCGGCTCTGGGGCCAACGTCCTGACTTTC.

This clonotype has ten or more counts. The V gene is TRBV29-1, the J gene TRBJ2-1, with 11 bases aligning to TRBD2. Trimming took 5 bases from V and 16 from J; bases not matched to a gene: 7. The CDR3 loop spans 11 amino acids. From germline, CDR1 is SQVTM and CDR2 ANQGSEA. The CDR3 loop is CSVSLAGGEFF. Written as DNA, the CDR3 is TGCAGCGTTAGCCTAGCGGGGGGCGAATTCTTC.

This chain links TRBV20-1 with TRBJ2-7, with D hard to call. Trimming left V 2 bases short and J 2 bases short, with 7 bases between. This CDR3 has 12 amino acids. Germline V gene data show CDR1 as DFQATT and CDR2 as SNEGSKA (reference sequence). CDR3 sequence reads: CSARKQTYEQYF. CDR3 nucleotides: TGCAGTGCTAGAAAGCAGACCTACGAGCAGTACTTC.

This clonotype was seen at least ten times. The chain joins TRBV18 to TRBJ2-1, with TRBD2 as a possible D gene (6 bases). Germline CDR1 reads KGHSH; CDR2 reads LQKENI. The CDR3 length is 16 residues. V was shortened by 3 bases and J by 3 bases, with 15 bases between the two germline ends. CDR3 nucleotide sequence: TGTGCCAGCTCACCCCGTAGCGGAGTCCTCTACAATGAGCAGTTCTTC. Residues: CASSPRSGVLYNEQFF.

In its sample, this clonotype was seen many times. The CDR3 loop reads CASSLDWDYEQYF. The CDR3 nucleotides are TGTGCCAGCAGTCTAGACTGGGACTACGAGCAGTACTTC. The gene calls are TRBV12-3 or TRBV12-4 and TRBJ2-7, with D uncertain. V was trimmed by 5 bases and J by 3 bases, leaving 11 bases between them. This CDR3 comprises 13 residues.

The chain recombines TRBV5-1 with TRBJ2-7; TRBD2 aligns across 8 bases. CDR3 length equals 13 residues. V was clipped by 4 bases and J by 6 bases; unmatched bases: 6. CDR1 is SGHRS, CDR2 YFSETQ, per germline. DNA for the CDR3: TGCGCCAGCAGCGGAATAGCGGGATCCGAGCAGTACTTC. Its protein is CASSGIAGSEQYF.

In this sample, this clonotype turned up a few times. The chain couples TRBV6-5 to TRBJ1-2; D perhaps matches TRBD1 (6 bases). Trimming took 0 bases from V and 0 from J, leaving 8 bases between them. CDR3 length: 15 amino acids. Germline loops: CDR1 MNHEY, CDR2 SVGAGI. CDR3 nucleotides: TGTGCCAGCAGTTACTCAAACAGGGCTAACTATGGCTACACCTTC. Its translation is CASSYSNRANYGYTF.

This clonotype was seen a handful of times. The genes are TRBV20-1 and TRBJ1-5; 8 positions agree with TRBD1. The trim removed 4 bases at V and 7 bases at J, leaving 9 bases unmatched. The CDR3 has 14 residues. CDR1 is DFQATT and CDR2 is SNEGSKA in the germline V gene (reference sequence). CDR3 sequence reads: CSANQGAPRQPQHF. The CDR3 region has the DNA TGCAGTGCTAATCAGGGGGCCCCCAGACAGCCCCAGCATTTT.

In its sample, this clonotype was seen many times. This chain connects TRBV6-5 to TRBJ1-2, with a possible D match to TRBD1 (5 bases). CDR1 MNHEY and CDR2 SVGAGI come from the germline V gene. The V end was cut by 5 bases, the J end by 7 bases, with 14 bases between. The CDR3 sequence is 13 residues long. CDR3 DNA: TGTGCCAGCAGTGCGCTAAGAGGGGCTGGCTACACCTTC. This gives the protein CASSALRGAGYTF.

This clonotype was counted between two and nine times. The chain links TRBV20-1 to TRBJ2-7, with D unclear. Trimming pared 3 bases from V and 5 bases from J, leaving 14 bases between. Germline V lookup: CDR1 DFQATT, CDR2 SNEGSKA (reference sequence). The CDR3 is 13 residues long. The CDR3 reads CSASRSRNDEQYF. CDR3 bases: TGCAGTGCTAGTAGGAGTCGAAACGACGAGCAGTACTTC.

This chain connects TRBV7-2 to TRBJ2-7, with 8 bases matching TRBD2. Germline V gene sequence: CDR1 SGHTA, CDR2 FQGNSA. Unmatched junction bases numbered 7, after V lost 3 bases and J lost 3 bases. CDR3 length: 15 amino acids. The CDR3 DNA sequence: TGTGCCAGCAGCTTCCCCGGGAGGGACCTCTACGAGCAGTACTTC. Translation: CASSFPGRDLYEQYF.

V and J are TRBV21-1 and TRBJ2-7. TRBV21-1 is an annotated pseudogene. The CDR3 covers 13 residues. This CDR3 reads CASSPQSLVEQYF. The CDR3 DNA is TGTGCCAGCAGCCCCCAGTCTCTGGTCGAGCAGTACTTC.

This clonotype was observed a few times. V is TRBV10-2 and J is TRBJ2-5; TRBD1 or TRBD2 may be the D gene (5 bases each). Trimming took off 7 bases at V and 6 bases at J, with 9 bases between the two ends. Germline V gene lookup returns CDR1 WSHSY and CDR2 SAAADI. This CDR3 comprises 11 residues. CDR3 sequence: CASTSGQTQYF. As DNA, the CDR3 is TGCGCCAGCACCTCGGGACAGACCCAGTACTTC.

The sample holds many counts of this clonotype. The chain links TRBV12-3 or TRBV12-4 to TRBJ1-1, with 8 nucleotides matching TRBD1. CDR3 size: 12 residues. Unmatched junction bases numbered 2, after V lost 6 bases and J lost 5 bases. CDR3 protein: CASSRTGTEAFF. For the CDR3, the DNA is TGTGCCAGCAGCCGGACAGGGACTGAAGCTTTCTTT.